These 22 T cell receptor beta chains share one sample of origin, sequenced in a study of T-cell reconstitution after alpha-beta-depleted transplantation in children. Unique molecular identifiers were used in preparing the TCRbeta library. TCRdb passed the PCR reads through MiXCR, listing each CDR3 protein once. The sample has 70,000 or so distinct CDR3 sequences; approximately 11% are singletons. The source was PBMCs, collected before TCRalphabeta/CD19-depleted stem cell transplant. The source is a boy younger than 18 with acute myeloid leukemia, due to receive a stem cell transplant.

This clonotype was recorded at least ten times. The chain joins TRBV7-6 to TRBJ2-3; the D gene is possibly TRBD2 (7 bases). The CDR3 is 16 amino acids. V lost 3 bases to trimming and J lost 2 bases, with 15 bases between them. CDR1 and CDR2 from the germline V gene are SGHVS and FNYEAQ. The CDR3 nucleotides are TGTGCCAGCAGCTTGGGGGGGGCGGGACCCACAGATACGCAGTATTTT. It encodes CASSLGGAGPTDTQYF.

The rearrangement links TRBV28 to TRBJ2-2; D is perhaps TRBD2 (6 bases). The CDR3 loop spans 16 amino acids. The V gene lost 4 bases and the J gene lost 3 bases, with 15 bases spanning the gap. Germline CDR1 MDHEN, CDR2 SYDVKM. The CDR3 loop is CASSSPGLYHTGELFF. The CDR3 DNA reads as TGTGCCAGCAGTTCGCCGGGACTTTATCACACCGGGGAGCTGTTTTTT.

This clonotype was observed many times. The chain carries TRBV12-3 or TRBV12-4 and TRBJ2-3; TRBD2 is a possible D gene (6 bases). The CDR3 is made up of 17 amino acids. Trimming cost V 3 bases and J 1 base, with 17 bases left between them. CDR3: CASSLGGGLWGTDTQYF. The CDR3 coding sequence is TGTGCCAGCAGTTTGGGAGGTGGGCTTTGGGGCACAGATACGCAGTATTTT.

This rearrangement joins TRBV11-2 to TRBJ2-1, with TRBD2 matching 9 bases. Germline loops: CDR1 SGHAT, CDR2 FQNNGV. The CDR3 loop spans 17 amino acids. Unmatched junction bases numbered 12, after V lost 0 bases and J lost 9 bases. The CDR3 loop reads CASSLDRSLAGFVEQFF. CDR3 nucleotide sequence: TGTGCCAGCAGCTTAGATAGGAGCCTAGCGGGGTTCGTTGAGCAGTTCTTC.

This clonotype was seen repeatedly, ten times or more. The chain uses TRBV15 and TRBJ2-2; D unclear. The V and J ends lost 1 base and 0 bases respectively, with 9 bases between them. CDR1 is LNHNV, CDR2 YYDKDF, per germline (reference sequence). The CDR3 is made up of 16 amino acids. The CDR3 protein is CATSRVRLTNTGELFF. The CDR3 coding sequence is TGTGCCACCAGCAGAGTCCGCCTTACGAACACCGGGGAGCTGTTTTTT.

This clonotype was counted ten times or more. In nucleotides, the CDR3 is TGTGCCAGCAGCTTGGGGACAGGGTCAGATACGCAGTATTTT. It codes for CASSLGTGSDTQYF. This chain links TRBV7-7 with TRBJ2-3, with TRBD1 identical over 9 bases. Germline assignment: CDR1 SSHAT and CDR2 FNYEAQ (reference sequence). The CDR3 spans 14 residues. The junction had 2 bases not matched to a gene; V was cut back by 3 bases and J by 4 bases. The full variable domain, with the rest looked up from reference TRBV7-7 and TRBJ2-3, is GAGVSQSPRYKVTKRGQDVTLRCDPISSHATLYWYQQALGQGPEFLTYFNYEAQPDKSGLPSDRFSAERPEGSISTLTIQRTEQRDSAMYRCASSLGTGSDTQYFGPGTRLTVL.

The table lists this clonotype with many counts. CDR3 loop: CAINGPGGGLAGSNEQFF. The CDR3 bases are TGTGCCATCAATGGGCCGGGGGGCGGACTAGCGGGAAGCAATGAGCAGTTCTTC. The J gene is TRBJ2-1, the V gene TRBV10-3; 12 bases line up with TRBD2. The CDR3 is 18 residues long. V shed 7 bases, J shed 6 bases, and the junction held 16 bases outside the gene matches. Germline V gene data show CDR1 as ENHRY and CDR2 as SYGVKD.

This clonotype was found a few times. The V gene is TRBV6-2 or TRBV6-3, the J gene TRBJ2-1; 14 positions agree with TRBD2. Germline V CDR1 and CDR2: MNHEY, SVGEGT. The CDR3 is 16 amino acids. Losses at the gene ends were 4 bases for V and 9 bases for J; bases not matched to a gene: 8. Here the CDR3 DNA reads TGTGCCAGCAGTTGGCGACTAGCGGGAGGGCCAGGTGAGCAGTTCTTC. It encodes CASSWRLAGGPGEQFF.

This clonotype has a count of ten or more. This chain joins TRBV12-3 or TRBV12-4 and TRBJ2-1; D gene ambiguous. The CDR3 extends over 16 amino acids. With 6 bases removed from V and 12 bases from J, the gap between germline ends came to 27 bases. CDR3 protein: CASSLTGPSGVSRQFF. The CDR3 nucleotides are TGTGCCAGCAGCCTAACCGGGCCTTCGGGCGTCTCTAGGCAGTTCTTC.

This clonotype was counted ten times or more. In DNA, the CDR3 is TGCAGTGCGGGGCTAGCGGGGGACACAGATACGCAGTATTTT. Protein sequence: CSAGLAGDTDTQYF. The chain joins TRBV20-1 to TRBJ2-3; 10 positions match TRBD2. Germline V gives CDR1 DFQATT, CDR2 SNEGSKA (reference sequence). With V trimmed by 6 bases and J by 2 bases, 5 bases remained unmatched. The CDR3 length is 14 residues.

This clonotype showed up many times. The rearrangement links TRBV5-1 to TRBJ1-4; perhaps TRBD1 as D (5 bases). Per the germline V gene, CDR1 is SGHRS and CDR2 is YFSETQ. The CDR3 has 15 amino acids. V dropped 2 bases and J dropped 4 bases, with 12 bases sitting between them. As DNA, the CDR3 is TGCGCCAGCAGCTTCTCTGGGACGGATAATGAAAAACTGTTTTTT. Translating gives CASSFSGTDNEKLFF.

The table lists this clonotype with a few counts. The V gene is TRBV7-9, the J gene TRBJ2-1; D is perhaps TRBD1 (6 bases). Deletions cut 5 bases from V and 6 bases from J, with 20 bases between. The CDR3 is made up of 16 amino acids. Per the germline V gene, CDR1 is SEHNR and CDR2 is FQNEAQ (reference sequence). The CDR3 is CASSANRDGSSNEQFF. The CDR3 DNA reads TGTGCCAGCAGCGCCAACAGGGATGGGTCGTCCAATGAGCAGTTCTTC.

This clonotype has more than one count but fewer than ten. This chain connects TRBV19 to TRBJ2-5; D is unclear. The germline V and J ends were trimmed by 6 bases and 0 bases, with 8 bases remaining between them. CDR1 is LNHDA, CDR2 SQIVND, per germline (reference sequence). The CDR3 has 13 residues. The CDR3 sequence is CASRSGNQETQYF. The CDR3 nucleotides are TGTGCCAGTAGGTCGGGCAACCAAGAGACCCAGTACTTC.

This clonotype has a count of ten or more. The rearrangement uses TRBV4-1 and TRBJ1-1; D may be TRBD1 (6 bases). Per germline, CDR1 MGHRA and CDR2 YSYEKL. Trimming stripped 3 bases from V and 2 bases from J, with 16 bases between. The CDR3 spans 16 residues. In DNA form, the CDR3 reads TGCGCCAGCAGCCAGGAGCCCGGGACACTAAACACTGAAGCTTTCTTT. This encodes CASSQEPGTLNTEAFF.

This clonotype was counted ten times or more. CDR3 region: CASSLARTSGGRSYNEQFF. The CDR3 bases are TGTGCCAGCAGCTTGGCTCGGACTAGCGGGGGCCGCTCCTACAATGAGCAGTTCTTC. The J gene is TRBJ2-1, the V gene TRBV5-6; TRBD2 matches at 13 bases. The trim removed 0 bases at V and 0 bases at J, leaving 6 bases unmatched. CDR1 is SGHDT and CDR2 is YYEEEE in the germline V gene. CDR3 length: 19 residues.

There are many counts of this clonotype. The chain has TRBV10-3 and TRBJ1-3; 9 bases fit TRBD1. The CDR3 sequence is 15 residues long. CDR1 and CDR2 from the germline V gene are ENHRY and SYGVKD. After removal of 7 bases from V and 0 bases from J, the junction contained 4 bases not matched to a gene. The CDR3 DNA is TGTGCCATCACGACAGGGGGACCCTCTGGAAACACCATATATTTT. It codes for CAITTGGPSGNTIYF.

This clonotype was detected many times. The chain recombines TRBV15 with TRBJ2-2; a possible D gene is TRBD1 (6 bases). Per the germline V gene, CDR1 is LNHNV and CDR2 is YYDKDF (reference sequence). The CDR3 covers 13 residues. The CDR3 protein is CATSGRGTGELFF. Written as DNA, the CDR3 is TGTGCAACCTCGGGTAGGGGGACCGGGGAGCTGTTTTTT.

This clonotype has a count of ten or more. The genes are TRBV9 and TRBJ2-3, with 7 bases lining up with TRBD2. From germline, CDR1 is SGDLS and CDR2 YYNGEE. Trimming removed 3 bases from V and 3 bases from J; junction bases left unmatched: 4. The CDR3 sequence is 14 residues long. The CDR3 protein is CASSARAGTDTQYF. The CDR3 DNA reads TGTGCCAGCAGCGCCCGAGCGGGGACAGATACGCAGTATTTT.

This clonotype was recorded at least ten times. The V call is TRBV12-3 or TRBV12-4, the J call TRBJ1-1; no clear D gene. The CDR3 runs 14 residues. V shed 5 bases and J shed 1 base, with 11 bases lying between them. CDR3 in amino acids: CASSPQAWNTEAFF. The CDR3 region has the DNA TGTGCCAGCAGTCCCCAAGCGTGGAACACTGAAGCTTTCTTT.

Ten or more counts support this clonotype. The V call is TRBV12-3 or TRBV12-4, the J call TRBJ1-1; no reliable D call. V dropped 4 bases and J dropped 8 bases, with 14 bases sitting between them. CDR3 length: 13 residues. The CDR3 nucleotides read TGTGCCAGCAGTTGGTCCCCTCAACGAGAAGCTTTCTTT. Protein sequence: CASSWSPQREAFF.

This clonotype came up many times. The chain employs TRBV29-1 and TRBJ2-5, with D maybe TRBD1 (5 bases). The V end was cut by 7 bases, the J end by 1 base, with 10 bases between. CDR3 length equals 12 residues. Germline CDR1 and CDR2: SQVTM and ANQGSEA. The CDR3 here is CSGRRAQETQYF. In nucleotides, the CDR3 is TGCAGCGGGCGCAGGGCCCAAGAGACCCAGTACTTC.

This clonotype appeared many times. CDR3 sequence (DNA): TGTGCCAGCAGCCTACCGCCGGGACAGGGTTACAATGAGCAGTTCTTC. Protein product: CASSLPPGQGYNEQFF. This chain uses TRBV5-6 with TRBJ2-1; TRBD1 matches at 9 bases. Germline CDR1 is SGHDT and CDR2 is YYEEEE. This CDR3 is 16 amino acids long. Unmatched junction bases numbered 9, after V lost 4 bases and J lost 4 bases.